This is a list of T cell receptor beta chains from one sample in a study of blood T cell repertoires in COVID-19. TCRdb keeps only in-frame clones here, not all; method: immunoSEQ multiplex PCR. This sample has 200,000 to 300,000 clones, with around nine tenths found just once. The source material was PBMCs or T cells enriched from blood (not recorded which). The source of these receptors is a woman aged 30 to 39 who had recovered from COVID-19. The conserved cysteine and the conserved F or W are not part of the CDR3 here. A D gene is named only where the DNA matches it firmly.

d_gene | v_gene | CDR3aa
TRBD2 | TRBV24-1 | ATTTGLGTHNEQF
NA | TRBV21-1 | ASTKRAGGDGYT
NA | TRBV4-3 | ASSQGPRETQY
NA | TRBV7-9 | ASSPGSQPQH
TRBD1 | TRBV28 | ASSSPDRGYEQY
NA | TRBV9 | ASSQKEGRNQPQH
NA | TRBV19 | ASSSRSRGSPEAF
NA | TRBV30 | AWSQVLGGSTEAF
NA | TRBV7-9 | ASSLLASVTYEQY
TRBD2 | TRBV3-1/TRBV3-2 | ASSQRRLADRLTISYEQF
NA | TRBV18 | ASSPAGLGETQY
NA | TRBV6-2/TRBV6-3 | ASSSRYSYSSPYNEQF
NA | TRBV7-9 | ASSPLPGAGDGSGNTIY
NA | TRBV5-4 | ASSPEAADTQY
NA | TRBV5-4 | ASSPDFGVEPQH
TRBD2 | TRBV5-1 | ASSLAPGGLSGELF